Listed below are T cell receptor beta chains from one sample, sequenced in a study of blood T cells in healthy people across ages. One entry per CDR3 protein, called by TCRdb with MiXCR from the 5' RACE reads. Of over a million distinct CDR3 sequences in the sample, approximately 42% were seen once. The material sequenced was blood. The origin of the receptors is a woman younger than 30 in good health. The CDR3 runs from the conserved cysteine through the conserved F or W. A D gene is named only where the DNA matches it firmly. Expanded clones get a size class; other rows say once, few or many, or leave the size out.

clone size	D gene	J gene	V gene	CDR3 DNA	CDR3 protein
.	.	TRBJ1-1	TRBV11-2	TGTGCCAGCAGCCTAGTACGACGTGAAGCTTTCTTT	CASSLVRREAFF
few	.	TRBJ2-4	TRBV12-3/TRBV12-4	TGTGCCAGCACCTCGATCGGAGTTCAAAACATTCAGTACTTC	CASTSIGVQNIQYF
.	.	TRBJ1-5	TRBV6-1	TGTGCCAGCAGTGGTGGGACCACTAATCAGCCCCAGCATTTT	CASSGGTTNQPQHF
few	.	TRBJ2-3	TRBV12-3/TRBV12-4	TGTGCCAGCAGTTTTGCTATTCGCGCGGGACGCACAGATACGCAGTATTTT	CASSFAIRAGRTDTQYF
.	.	TRBJ1-2	TRBV6-5	TGTGCCAGCAGTGACTCGATAAGAGAGGGCTACACCTTC	CASSDSIREGYTF
.	.	TRBJ2-3	TRBV4-3	TGCGCCAGCAGCCAAGAAGGGGCGGGACGTACGCAGTATTTT	CASSQEGAGRTQYF
many	.	TRBJ2-1	TRBV29-1	TGCAGCGTTGAAAACGGGAACAATGAGCAGTTCTTC	CSVENGNNEQFF
.	TRBD1	TRBJ2-7	TRBV11-2	TGTGCCAGCAGCTTTGATGGGCTCGGGACAGGACTCTACGAGCAGTACTTC	CASSFDGLGTGLYEQYF
.	.	TRBJ2-1	TRBV7-2	TGTGCCAGCAGCTTAGATGGGGGCGGGGTTCTCTACAATGAGCAGTTCTTC	CASSLDGGGVLYNEQFF
few	TRBD1	TRBJ1-2	TRBV11-2	TGTGCCAGCAGCTTAGGGACAGGGGCCAGCGATGGCTACACCTTC	CASSLGTGASDGYTF
.	.	TRBJ1-1	TRBV7-2	TGTGCCAGCGGCCTAGGGGGGGGTACTAGGACTGAAGCTTTCTTT	CASGLGGGTRTEAFF
.	.	TRBJ1-2	TRBV10-3	TGTGCCATCAGTTCCGGGACCCAACTCGAAGGCTACACCTTC	CAISSGTQLEGYTF
.	TRBD1	TRBJ1-5	TRBV4-2	TGTGCCAGCAGCCAAGATCGGGACAGGGGAAGCAATCAGCCCCAGCATTTT	CASSQDRDRGSNQPQHF
.	.	TRBJ2-7	TRBV5-1	TGCGCCAGCAGGGGCCGTTTGGGGATCGAGCAGTACTTC	CASRGRLGIEQYF
.	.	TRBJ1-5	TRBV12-3/TRBV12-4	TGTGCCAGCAGACTAAGCAATCAGCCCCAGCATTTT	CASRLSNQPQHF
few	TRBD1	TRBJ2-2	TRBV27	TGTGCCAGCAGTTTAGGGTTAGGGACAGGGATCACCGGGGAGCTGTTTTTT	CASSLGLGTGITGELFF
.	.	TRBJ2-3	TRBV29-1	TGCAGCGTGTACAGGGTTAGCACAGATACGCAGTATTTT	CSVYRVSTDTQYF
few	.	TRBJ2-7	TRBV10-3	TGTGCCATCAGTAAGGACTCCGGGACGAACGAGCAGTACTTC	CAISKDSGTNEQYF